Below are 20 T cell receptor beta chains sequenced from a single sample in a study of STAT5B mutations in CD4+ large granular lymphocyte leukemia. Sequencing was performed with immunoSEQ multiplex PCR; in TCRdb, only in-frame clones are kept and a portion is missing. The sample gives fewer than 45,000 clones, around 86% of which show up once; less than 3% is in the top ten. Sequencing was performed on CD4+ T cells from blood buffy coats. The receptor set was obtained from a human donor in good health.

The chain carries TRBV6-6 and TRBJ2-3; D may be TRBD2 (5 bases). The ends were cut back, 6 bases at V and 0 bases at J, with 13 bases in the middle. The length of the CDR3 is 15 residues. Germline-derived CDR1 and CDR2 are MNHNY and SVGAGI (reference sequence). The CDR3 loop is CASSVWRPSTDTQYF. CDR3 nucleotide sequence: TGTGCCAGCAGCGTCTGGAGGCCTAGCACAGATACGCAGTATTTT.

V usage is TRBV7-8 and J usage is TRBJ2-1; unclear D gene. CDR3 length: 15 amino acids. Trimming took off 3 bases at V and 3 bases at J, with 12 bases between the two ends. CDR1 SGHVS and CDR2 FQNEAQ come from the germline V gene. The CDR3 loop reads CASSFQVGNYNEQFF. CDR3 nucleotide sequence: TGTGCCAGCAGCTTCCAGGTGGGGAACTACAATGAGCAGTTCTTC. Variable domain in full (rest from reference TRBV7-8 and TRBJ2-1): GAGVSQSPRYKVAKRGQDVALRCDPISGHVSLFWYQQALGQGPEFLTYFQNEAQLDKSGLPSDRFFAERPEGSVSTLKIQRTQQEDSAVYLCASSFQVGNYNEQFFGPGTRLTVL.

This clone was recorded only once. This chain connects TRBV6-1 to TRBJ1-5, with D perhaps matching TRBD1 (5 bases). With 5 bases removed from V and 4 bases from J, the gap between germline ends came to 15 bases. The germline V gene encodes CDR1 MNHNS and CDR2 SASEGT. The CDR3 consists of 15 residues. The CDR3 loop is CASSLLGLGNQPQHF. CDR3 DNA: TGTGCCAGCAGTCTGTTGGGGCTAGGGAATCAGCCCCAGCATTTT.

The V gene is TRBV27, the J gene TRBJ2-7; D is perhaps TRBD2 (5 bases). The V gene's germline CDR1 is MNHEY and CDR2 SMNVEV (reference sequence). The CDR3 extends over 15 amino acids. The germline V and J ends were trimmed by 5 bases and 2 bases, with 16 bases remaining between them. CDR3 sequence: CASSPYAGPPYEQYF. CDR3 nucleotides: TGTGCCAGCAGTCCCTACGCGGGTCCTCCCTACGAGCAGTACTTC.

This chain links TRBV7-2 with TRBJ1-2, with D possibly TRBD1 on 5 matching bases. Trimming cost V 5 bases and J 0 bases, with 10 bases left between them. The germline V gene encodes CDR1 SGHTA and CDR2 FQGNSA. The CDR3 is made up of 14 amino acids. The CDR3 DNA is TGTGCCAGCAGCCCAGGGACGGCTAACTATGGCTACACCTTC. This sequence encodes CASSPGTANYGYTF.

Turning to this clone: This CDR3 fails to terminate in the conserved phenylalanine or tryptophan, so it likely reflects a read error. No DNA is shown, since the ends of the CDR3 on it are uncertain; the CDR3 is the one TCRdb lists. Here the CDR3 reads CASSLKGAA. V gene TRBV7-3 combines with J gene TRBJ2-7; TRBD2, the D gene given by the table, was not confirmed from the DNA. Germline CDR1 is SGHTA and CDR2 is FQGTGA. The CDR3 is 9 residues long, counting both termini.

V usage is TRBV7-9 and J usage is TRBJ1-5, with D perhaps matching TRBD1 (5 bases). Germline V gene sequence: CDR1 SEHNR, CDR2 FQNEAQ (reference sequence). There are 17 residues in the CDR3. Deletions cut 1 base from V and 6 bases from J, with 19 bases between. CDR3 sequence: CASSLGTLGGAGQPQHF. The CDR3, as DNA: TGTGCCAGCAGCTTAGGTACTTTGGGCGGGGCAGGTCAGCCCCAGCATTTT.

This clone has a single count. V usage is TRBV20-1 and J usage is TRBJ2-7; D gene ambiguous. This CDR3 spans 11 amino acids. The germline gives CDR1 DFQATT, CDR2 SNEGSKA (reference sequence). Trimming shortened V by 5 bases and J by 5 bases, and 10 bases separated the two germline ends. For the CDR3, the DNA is TGCAGTGCTGCTCCTGGGGACGAGCAGTACTTC. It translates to CSAAPGDEQYF.

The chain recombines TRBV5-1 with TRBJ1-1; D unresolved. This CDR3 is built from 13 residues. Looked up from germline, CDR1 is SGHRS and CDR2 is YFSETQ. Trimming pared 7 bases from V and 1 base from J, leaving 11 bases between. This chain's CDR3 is CASRDGSNTEAFF. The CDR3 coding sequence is TGCGCCAGCCGTGACGGTTCGAACACTGAAGCTTTCTTT.

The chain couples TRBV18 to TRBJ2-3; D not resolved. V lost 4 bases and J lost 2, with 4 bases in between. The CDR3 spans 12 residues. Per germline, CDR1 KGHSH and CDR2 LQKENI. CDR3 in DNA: TGTGCCAGCTCACTGACCACAGATACGCAGTATTTT. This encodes CASSLTTDTQYF.

Here the CDR3 reads CASRGNMNTEAFF. The CDR3, as DNA: TGTGCCAGTAGGGGCAATATGAACACTGAAGCTTTCTTT. This chain uses TRBV19 with TRBJ1-1; D gene unclear. The germline V gene has CDR1 LNHDA and CDR2 SQIVND (reference sequence). Trimming stripped 6 bases from V and 0 bases from J, with 8 bases between. The CDR3 length is 13 residues.

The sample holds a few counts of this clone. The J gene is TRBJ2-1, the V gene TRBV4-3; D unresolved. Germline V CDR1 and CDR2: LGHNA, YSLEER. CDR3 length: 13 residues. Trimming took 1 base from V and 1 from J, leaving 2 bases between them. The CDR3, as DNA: TGCGCCAGCAGCCAAGGTTCCTACAATGAGCAGTTCTTC. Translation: CASSQGSYNEQFF.

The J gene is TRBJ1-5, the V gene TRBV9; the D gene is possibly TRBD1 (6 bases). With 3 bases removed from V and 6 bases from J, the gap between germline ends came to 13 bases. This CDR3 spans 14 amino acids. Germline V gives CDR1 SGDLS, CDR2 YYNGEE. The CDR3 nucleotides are TGTGCCAGCAGCGGAACAGGGTCAGGTCAGCCCCAGCATTTT. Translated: CASSGTGSGQPQHF.

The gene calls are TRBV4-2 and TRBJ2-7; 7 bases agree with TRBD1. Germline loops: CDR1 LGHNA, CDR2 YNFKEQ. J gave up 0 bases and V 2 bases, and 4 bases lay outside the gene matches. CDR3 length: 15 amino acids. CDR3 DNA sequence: TGTGCCAGCAGCCAACCACAGGGGAGCTCCTACGAGCAGTACTTC. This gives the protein CASSQPQGSSYEQYF.

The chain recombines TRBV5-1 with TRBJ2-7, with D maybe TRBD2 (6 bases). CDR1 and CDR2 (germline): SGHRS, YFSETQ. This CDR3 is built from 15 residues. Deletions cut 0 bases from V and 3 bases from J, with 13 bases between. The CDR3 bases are TGCGCCAGCAGCTTGGAAGGAGGCGGGATCTACGAGCAGTACTTC. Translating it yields CASSLEGGGIYEQYF.

CDR3 DNA sequence: TGTGCCAGCAGCCAAGATCGATCCAAAGGGCACACTGAAGCTTTCTTT. This codes for CASSQDRSKGHTEAFF. The chain recombines TRBV14 with TRBJ1-1; the D is unclear. Germline assignment: CDR1 SGHDN and CDR2 FVKESK. This CDR3 has 16 residues. The V end lost 0 bases, the J end lost 3 bases, and 14 bases lay between the germline ends.

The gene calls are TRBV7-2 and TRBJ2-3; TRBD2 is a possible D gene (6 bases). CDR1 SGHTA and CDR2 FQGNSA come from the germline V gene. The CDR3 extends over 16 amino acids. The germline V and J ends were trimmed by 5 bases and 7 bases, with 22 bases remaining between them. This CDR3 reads CASSPRGGQTVNTQYF. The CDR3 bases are TGTGCCAGCAGCCCCCGGGGAGGCCAAACGGTCAATACGCAGTATTTT. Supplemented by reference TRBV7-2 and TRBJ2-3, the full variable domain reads GAGVSQSPSNKVTEKGKDVELRCDPISGHTALYWYRQSLGQGLEFLIYFQGNSAPDKSGLPSDRFSAERTGGSVSTLTIQRTQQEDSAVYLCASSPRGGQTVNTQYFGPGTRLTVL.

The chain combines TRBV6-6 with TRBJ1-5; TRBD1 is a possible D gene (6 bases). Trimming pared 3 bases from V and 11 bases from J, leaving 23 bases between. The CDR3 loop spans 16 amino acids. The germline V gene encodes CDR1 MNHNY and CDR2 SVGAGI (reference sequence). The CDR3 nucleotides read TGTGCCAGCAGTTATCCGAGAGGGGGTTGGTACTTGACCCAGCATTTT. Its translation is CASSYPRGGWYLTQHF.

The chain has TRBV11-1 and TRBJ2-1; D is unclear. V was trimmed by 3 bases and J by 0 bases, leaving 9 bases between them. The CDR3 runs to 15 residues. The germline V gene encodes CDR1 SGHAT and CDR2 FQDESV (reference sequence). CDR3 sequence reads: CASSFGLSSYNEQFF. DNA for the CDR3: TGTGCCAGCAGCTTCGGCCTGAGCTCCTACAATGAGCAGTTCTTC.

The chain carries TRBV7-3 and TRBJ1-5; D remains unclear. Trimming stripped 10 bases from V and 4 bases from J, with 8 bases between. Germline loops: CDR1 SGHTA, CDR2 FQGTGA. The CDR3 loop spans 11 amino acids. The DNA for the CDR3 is TGTGCCACGTCTCTGAATCAGCCCCAGCATTTT. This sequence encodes CATSLNQPQHF.